The clone carrying this T cell receptor (beta chain) has a handful of counts. This entry belongs to a study of T cell repertoires in ileal Crohn's disease. Study summary: Thiopurines (around 10) or anti-TNF agents (18) were given postoperatively to about half.

Regarding time point: neoterminal ileum biopsy at postoperative endoscopy, about 6 months after surgery. The data were produced by immunoSEQ multiplex PCR, yet TCRdb's version contains in-frame clones alone and is incomplete. The table has roughly 9,100 clones, 65% to 80% seen once. The CDR3 loop spans 13 amino acids. V dropped 4 bases and J dropped 5; count of bases not matched to a gene: 5. Per germline, CDR1 SGHTA and CDR2 FQGNSA. This chain uses TRBV7-2 with TRBJ2-7, with 7 nucleotides matching TRBD2. The source of this sequence is an adult with Crohn's disease. The material sequenced was ileal tissue. This CDR3 is CASSWGGDDEQYF. The CDR3 DNA reads TGTGCCAGCAGCTGGGGGGGGGACGACGAGCAGTACTTC. The complete variable domain, with remaining parts taken from reference TRBV7-2 and TRBJ2-7, reads GAGVSQSPSNKVTEKGKDVELRCDPISGHTALYWYRQSLGQGLEFLIYFQGNSAPDKSGLPSDRFSAERTGGSVSTLTIQRTQQEDSAVYLCASSWGGDDEQYFGPGTRLTVT.